Listed below are T cell receptor beta chains from one sample, sequenced in a study of identifying expanded T cells in peripheral blood. Produced via immunoSEQ multiplex PCR; TCRdb's table is partial and in-frame only. The sample has about 82,000 clones; about 90% are singletons. Sample: blood. These receptors were obtained from a person aged 18-70 years in good health. Both conserved end residues are part of each CDR3. Fields, in order: D gene, CDR3 length, J gene, V gene, clone size, CDR3 DNA, CDR3 protein. A D gene is named only where the DNA matches it firmly. The size field is filled for only some rows; it gives once, few, many or a size class.

>NA|15|TRBJ2-1|TRBV6-1|NA
TGTGCCAGCAGTGAATTCGGTCCCCCTTCCGATGAGCAGTTCTTC
CASSEFGPPSDEQFF
>NA|17|TRBJ2-4|TRBV2|NA
TGTGCCAGCAGTTTCTGGGGAACAGGACTAGCCAAAAACATTCAGTACTTC
CASSFWGTGLAKNIQYF
>NA|14|TRBJ1-1|TRBV30|NA
TGTGCCTGGGTAACGACAGGAGGGAGCACTGAAGCTTTCTTT
CAWVTTGGSTEAFF
>NA|14|TRBJ2-7|TRBV10-3|NA
TGTGCCATCAGTGAGTTCGGATCTTCCTACGAGCAGTACTTC
CAISEFGSSYEQYF
>NA|12|TRBJ2-6|TRBV30|NA
TGTGCCTGGGACTCTGGGGCCAACGTCCTGACTTTC
CAWDSGANVLTF
>TRBD1|15|TRBJ1-5|TRBV18|once
TGTGCCAGCTCACTTGAAGGGGGCTTAGATCAGCCCCAGCATTTT
CASSLEGGLDQPQHF
>NA|17|TRBJ1-3|TRBV14|NA
TGTGCCAGCAGCCAAGTTCAGGGTTTCGGGGTTGGAAACACCATATATTTT
CASSQVQGFGVGNTIYF
>NA|14|TRBJ1-5|TRBV19|NA
TGTGCCAGTAGTAGGAGGGAAAGCAATCAGCCCCAGCATTTT
CASSRRESNQPQHF
>NA|13|TRBJ1-5|TRBV19|NA
TGTGCCAGTAGTATAGATCTCGTCACCCCAACGTTTTTT
CASSIDLVTPTFF
>NA|14|TRBJ1-1|TRBV4-3|NA
TGCGCCAGCAGCCCTGAAGAGTGGGGCCCTGAAGCTTTCTTT
CASSPEEWGPEAFF
>NA|12|TRBJ2-5|TRBV11-2|NA
TGTGCCAGCAGCTTGGGGGGGCGTGCTGAGTACTTC
CASSLGGRAEYF
>NA|15|TRBJ2-1|TRBV30|NA
TGTGCCTGGAGTGTAACGGGGGGCGGTTGGAATGAGCAGTTCTTC
CAWSVTGGGWNEQFF
>NA|15|TRBJ1-4|TRBV5-5|NA
TGTGCCAGCAGCCAGATGGGGGCTGGGAATGAAAAACTGTTTTTT
CASSQMGAGNEKLFF
>NA|15|TRBJ2-1|TRBV7-2|NA
TGTGCCAGCAGCCCCTGGGACAAGGCCTACAATGAGCAGTTCTTC
CASSPWDKAYNEQFF
>NA|17|TRBJ2-7|TRBV7-9|NA
TGTGCCAGCACCCCAGGGGAGGGCAAGGGAAGGCTCTACGAGCAGTACTTC
CASTPGEGKGRLYEQYF
>NA|14|TRBJ1-2|TRBV7-6|NA
TGTGCCAGCAGCCCCAGGGGAGGGAACTATGGCTACACCTTC
CASSPRGGNYGYTF
>TRBD1|18|TRBJ2-7|TRBV5-1|few
TGCGCCAGCAGCTTGCGTAGTACGGGACAGGGGCCCCCCTACGAGCAGTACTTC
CASSLRSTGQGPPYEQYF
>NA|17|TRBJ2-4|TRBV11-3|NA
TGTGCCAGCAGCCCGAGGGGAGAGGCTGAAATCAAAAACATTCAGTACTTC
CASSPRGEAEIKNIQYF
>NA|11|TRBJ1-1|TRBV5-1|NA
TGCGCCAGCAGATCCGGGATTGAAGCTTTCTTT
CASRSGIEAFF
>NA|14|TRBJ2-7|TRBV12-5|once
TGCGCTAGTGGGCGCCTTGACCTCACCTACGAGCAGTACTTC
CASGRLDLTYEQYF
>TRBD1|14|TRBJ2-7|TRBV19|NA
TGTGCCAGTAGCACACGGACAGGGGCCTACGAGCAGTACTTC
CASSTRTGAYEQYF
>NA|12|TRBJ1-2|TRBV30|NA
TGTGCCTGGAGGGTAACGGACGATGGCTACACCTTC
CAWRVTDDGYTF